These T cell receptor beta chains were read from a single sample in a study of chronic HIV infection and antiretroviral therapy. TCRdb reprocessed the 5' RACE reads with MiXCR, giving one entry per CDR3 protein. Among about 31,000 distinct CDR3 sequences listed, more than 7.5% were seen once. The sequencing sample was made of peripheral blood. The receptors stem from an adult who had HIV and had not received antiretroviral therapy, or was an uninfected healthy control (not recorded which). CDR3s include the opening cysteine and the closing phenylalanine or tryptophan. The D gene is left open where the match is weak. Size is stated for part of the rows, as once, few or many counts, or as a class when the clone is expanded.

j_gene | abundance | d_gene | v_gene | CDR3aa | CDR3nt
TRBJ2-1 | - | - | TRBV4-2 | CASSQEAGGNNEQFF | TGTGCCAGCAGCCAAGAGGCAGGCGGGAACAATGAGCAGTTCTTC
TRBJ2-2 | - | - | TRBV20-1 | CSARVGVTTGELFF | TGCAGTGCTAGAGTAGGGGTTACGACCGGGGAGCTGTTTTTT
TRBJ2-1 | few | - | TRBV7-8 | CASSLAGLEQFF | TGTGCCAGCAGCTTAGCGGGGTTGGAGCAGTTCTTC
TRBJ1-3 | - | - | TRBV7-9 | CASSPVSGVLSGNTIYF | TGTGCCAGCAGCCCCGTGTCAGGGGTCCTCTCTGGAAACACCATATATTTT
TRBJ2-7 | few | - | TRBV10-3 | CAISEGGVYEQYF | TGTGCCATCAGTGAAGGGGGGGTCTACGAGCAGTACTTC
TRBJ1-2 | many | - | TRBV5-1 | CASSPRTAGYGYTF | TGCGCCAGCAGCCCCCGGACAGCCGGTTATGGCTACACCTTC
TRBJ2-3 | many | TRBD2 | TRBV20-1 | CMGRAGSTDTQYF | TGCATGGGGAGGGCCGGTAGCACAGATACGCAGTATTTT
TRBJ1-3 | many | - | TRBV10-3 | CAISEWGSGNTIYF | TGTGCCATCAGTGAATGGGGTTCTGGAAACACCATATATTTT
TRBJ1-1 | - | TRBD1 | TRBV10-3 | CAISEEQGGTEAFF | TGTGCCATCAGTGAGGAACAGGGGGGCACTGAAGCTTTCTTT
TRBJ2-3 | many | - | TRBV5-1 | CASSLRRVADTQYF | TGCGCCAGCAGCTTGCGCAGGGTCGCAGATACGCAGTATTTT
TRBJ2-7 | many | TRBD1 | TRBV2 | CASSGTGNEQYF | TGTGCCAGCAGTGGGACAGGGAACGAGCAGTACTTC
TRBJ1-5 | many | - | TRBV2 | CASTDREVQPQHF | TGTGCCAGCACGGACAGAGAGGTACAGCCCCAGCATTTT
TRBJ1-6 | many | TRBD1 | TRBV4-3 | CASSQLTGGNSPLHF | TGCGCCAGCAGCCAACTCACAGGGGGGAATTCACCCCTCCACTTT
TRBJ2-5 | - | - | TRBV29-1 | CSVRPQETQYF | TGCAGCGTCCGTCCCCAAGAGACCCAGTACTTC
TRBJ2-5 | - | - | TRBV6-5 | CASTDTGTETQYF | TGTGCCAGCACCGATACAGGGACTGAGACCCAGTACTTC
TRBJ1-1 | many | - | TRBV7-9 | CASSSNTEAFF | TGTGCCAGCAGCTCGAACACTGAAGCTTTCTTT
TRBJ1-1 | - | - | TRBV28 | CASSFNPGWMNTEAFF | TGTGCCAGCAGTTTTAATCCAGGGTGGATGAACACTGAAGCTTTCTTT
TRBJ1-4 | few | - | TRBV14 | CASSQSYGGPNEKLFF | TGTGCCAGCAGCCAATCTTACGGGGGGCCTAATGAAAAACTGTTTTTT
TRBJ1-1 | few | TRBD1 | TRBV10-3 | CAISDRGGGTEAFF | TGTGCCATCAGTGACAGGGGGGGAGGAACTGAAGCTTTCTTT
TRBJ1-6 | few | TRBD1 | TRBV25-1 | CASSAPDRGNSPLHF | TGTGCCAGCAGCGCCCCCGACAGGGGGAATTCACCCCTCCACTTT
TRBJ2-7 | many | - | TRBV29-1 | CSALTETYEQYF | TGCAGCGCCCTGACCGAGACCTACGAGCAGTACTTC
TRBJ2-5 | many | - | TRBV7-9 | CASSSTLGGFGETQYF | TGTGCCAGCAGCTCTACCCTCGGGGGCTTCGGAGAGACCCAGTACTTC
TRBJ1-5 | many | - | TRBV20-1 | CSASAGREYQPQHF | TGCAGTGCTAGCGCAGGGCGAGAGTATCAGCCCCAGCATTTT
TRBJ1-4 | - | - | TRBV29-1 | CSVGQVPHGKLFF | TGCAGCGTTGGGCAGGTGCCGCATGGAAAACTGTTTTTT
TRBJ2-1 | once | TRBD2 | TRBV14 | CASSRLIAGGLNEQFF | TGTGCCAGCAGCCGATTAATAGCGGGAGGGCTGAATGAGCAGTTCTTC
TRBJ2-7 | many | - | TRBV12-3/TRBV12-4 | CASSRESYEQYF | TGTGCCAGCAGTAGAGAGTCCTACGAGCAGTACTTC
TRBJ1-1 | many | - | TRBV29-1 | CSVDLPRLMNTEAFF | TGCAGCGTCGACCTCCCCCGGTTAATGAACACTGAAGCTTTCTTT
TRBJ2-7 | few | TRBD2 | TRBV18 | CASSLEREVVYEQYF | TGTGCCAGCTCACTTGAGCGGGAGGTCGTCTACGAGCAGTACTTC
TRBJ1-4 | - | - | TRBV2 | CASSAGQGTNEKLFF | TGTGCCAGCAGTGCTGGCCAGGGCACTAATGAAAAACTGTTTTTT
TRBJ2-7 | many | - | TRBV4-3 | CASSQVRGIYEQYF | TGCGCCAGCAGCCAAGTGAGAGGAATTTACGAGCAGTACTTC
TRBJ1-1 | many | - | TRBV5-4 | CASKQGNTEAFF | TGTGCCAGCAAACAGGGGAACACTGAAGCTTTCTTT
TRBJ2-5 | many | - | TRBV29-1 | CSVGGTQIRETQYF | TGCAGCGTTGGCGGGACACAAATCAGAGAGACCCAGTACTTC
TRBJ2-7 | many | - | TRBV29-1 | CSVRTDLSYEQYF | TGCAGCGTAAGGACAGACCTATCCTACGAGCAGTACTTC
TRBJ2-5 | many | - | TRBV29-1 | CSGDFREAQYF | TGCAGCGGCGACTTTAGAGAGGCCCAGTACTTC
TRBJ1-5 | - | - | TRBV7-8 | CASNQGSNQPQHF | TGTGCCAGCAACCAGGGGAGCAATCAGCCCCAGCATTTT
TRBJ2-1 | few | - | TRBV11-3 | CASSRAGSGVYNEQFF | TGTGCCAGCAGCCGAGCTGGTAGCGGAGTTTACAATGAGCAGTTCTTC
TRBJ2-7 | - | TRBD2 | TRBV3-1 | CASSQYSSGVFYEQYF | TGTGCCAGCAGCCAATACTCTAGCGGGGTATTCTACGAGCAGTACTTC
TRBJ1-2 | - | - | TRBV10-3 | CAISESSRRDGYTF | TGTGCCATCAGTGAGTCGTCGAGACGGGATGGCTACACCTTC
TRBJ1-5 | few | TRBD1 | TRBV20-1 | CSARESRGDQPQHF | TGCAGTGCTAGAGAAAGCAGGGGGGATCAGCCCCAGCATTTT
TRBJ2-2 | many | TRBD1 | TRBV7-2 | CASSAGTGATGELFF | TGTGCCAGCAGCGCCGGGACAGGGGCCACCGGGGAGCTGTTTTTT
TRBJ2-3 | once | TRBD1 | TRBV29-1 | CSVTGGSTDTQYF | TGCAGCGTCACAGGGGGTTCCACAGATACGCAGTATTTT
TRBJ2-1 | - | - | TRBV3-1 | CASSQLGAVTDEQFF | TGTGCCAGCAGCCAACTTGGGGCAGTTACGGATGAGCAGTTCTTC
TRBJ2-5 | - | TRBD1 | TRBV7-3 | CASSPGQGRETQYF | TGTGCCAGCAGCCCCGGACAGGGGAGGGAGACCCAGTACTTC
TRBJ2-5 | many | - | TRBV18 | CASSPRGLETQYF | TGTGCCAGCTCACCCCGGGGTCTGGAGACCCAGTACTTC
TRBJ1-1 | - | - | TRBV2 | CASSEWGEAFF | TGTGCCAGCAGTGAATGGGGTGAAGCTTTCTTT